These 32 T cell receptor beta chains came from one sample sequenced in a study of T cells in Graves' hyperthyroidism and ophthalmopathy. TCR beta CDR3 region amplification was performed from RNA transcripts. The HTBI primer set drove a first-round RT-PCR of the TCR CDR3. TCRdb re-called the multiplex PCR reads with MiXCR, one entry per CDR3 protein. The top ten clones hold 49% of a sample with 490,000 or so distinct CDR3 sequences, roughly 23% of them seen once. The sample was blood. All receptors derive from a woman aged 70 to 79 with Graves' ophthalmopathy.

V usage is TRBV2 and J usage is TRBJ1-5; 9 bases agree with TRBD1. The CDR3 extends over 16 amino acids. Per the germline V gene, CDR1 is SNHLY and CDR2 is FYNNEI. J was trimmed by 4 bases and V by 6 bases; bases with no gene match: 10. The chain's CDR3 is CASRGRWTGVNQPQHF. The CDR3 region has the DNA TGTGCCAGCAGAGGCCGATGGACAGGGGTTAATCAGCCCCAGCATTTT.

This clonotype was seen a handful of times. The chain is built from TRBV18 and TRBJ1-5, with D perhaps TRBD1 (6 bases). The CDR3 length is 15 residues. Deletions cut 0 bases from V and 9 bases from J, with 15 bases between. The V gene's germline CDR1 is KGHSH and CDR2 LQKENI. The CDR3 region has the DNA TGTGCCAGCTCACCACCGGACAGTCCCCTAGGGCCCCAGCATTTT. Translated: CASSPPDSPLGPQHF.

The V gene is TRBV19, the J gene TRBJ1-2; weak D call: TRBD1 (6 bases). There are 14 residues in the CDR3. Trimming took off 8 bases at V and 5 bases at J, with 18 bases between the two ends. Germline assignment: CDR1 LNHDA and CDR2 SQIVND (reference sequence). The CDR3 loop is CASVRTAGLYGYTF. The CDR3 DNA reads TGTGCCAGTGTCCGGACAGCGGGCTTATATGGCTACACCTTC.

The chain links TRBV20-1 to TRBJ2-7, with 7 bases fitting TRBD2. Germline V gene sequence: CDR1 DFQATT, CDR2 SNEGSKA (reference sequence). The CDR3 is made up of 19 amino acids. V was clipped by 2 bases and J by 0 bases; unmatched bases: 19. The CDR3: CSARMPRTSPPWRSYEQYF. The CDR3 DNA follows: TGCAGTGCTAGAATGCCTAGGACTAGTCCCCCTTGGCGCTCCTACGAGCAGTACTTC.

In its sample, this clonotype was seen many times. The chain has TRBV15 and TRBJ2-1; TRBD2 might be the D (5 bases). Per germline, CDR1 LNHNV and CDR2 YYDKDF (reference sequence). V was shortened by 0 bases and J by 10 bases, with 10 bases between the two germline ends. This CDR3 is 13 amino acids long. CDR3 in DNA: TGTGCCACCAGCAGAGATCTCCCGGGAGAGCAGTTCTTC. Residues: CATSRDLPGEQFF.

Only a few counts were recorded for this clonotype. The chain is built from TRBV7-3 and TRBJ2-1; 8 nucleotides match TRBD2. With V trimmed by 4 bases and J by 15 bases, 23 bases remained unmatched. Germline lookup yields CDR1 SGHTA and CDR2 FQGTGA. The CDR3 loop spans 17 amino acids. The CDR3 DNA reads TGTGCCAGCAGCTCCTCACTCGCTGGCGGGAGGCGTCCGGAGATGTTCTTC. This gives the protein CASSSSLAGGRRPEMFF.

The chain links TRBV5-4 to TRBJ2-2; the D gene is possibly TRBD1 (6 bases). The CDR3 contains 15 residues. CDR1 is SGHNT, CDR2 YYREEE, per germline (reference sequence). Trimming took off 4 bases at V and 5 bases at J, with 15 bases between the two ends. In DNA, the CDR3 is TGTGCCAGCAGCCTCCAGACAGGCGGGACCGGGGAGCTGTTTTTT. Translation: CASSLQTGGTGELFF.

The gene calls are TRBV6-1 and TRBJ1-1; TRBD1 matches 9 bases. Per the germline V gene, CDR1 is MNHNS and CDR2 is SASEGT. Trimming removed 5 bases from V and 9 bases from J; junction bases left unmatched: 16. The CDR3 is 16 residues long. The CDR3 spells CASSPQGQGRGVKAFF. CDR3 DNA: TGTGCCAGCAGTCCTCAGGGACAGGGAAGAGGAGTTAAAGCTTTCTTT.

In this sample, this clonotype turned up a few times. V usage is TRBV7-9 and J usage is TRBJ2-2; D gene unclear. The CDR3 is 12 residues long. The V end was cut by 3 bases, the J end by 6 bases, with 5 bases between. The germline gives CDR1 SEHNR, CDR2 FQNEAQ (reference sequence). CDR3 residues: CASSFFAGELFF. The CDR3 coding sequence is TGTGCCAGCAGCTTTTTTGCCGGGGAGCTGTTTTTT.

This clonotype was observed many times. The genes are TRBV18 and TRBJ2-1; D gene ambiguous. V was pared by 2 bases and J by 5 bases, with 7 bases between. CDR1 and CDR2 (germline): KGHSH, LQKENI. The CDR3 totals 13 residues. This CDR3 reads CASSPSMNNEQFF. CDR3 bases: TGTGCCAGCTCACCATCGATGAACAATGAGCAGTTCTTC.

This clonotype was counted between two and nine times. The chain has TRBV5-4 and TRBJ2-1; either TRBD1 or TRBD2 may supply D (5 bases each). V lost 4 bases and J 10 bases, leaving 21 bases between the germline ends. The CDR3 contains 15 residues. CDR1 and CDR2 (germline): SGHNT, YYREEE (reference sequence). The CDR3 loop reads CASSPGKGRVGEQFF. The CDR3 DNA follows: TGTGCCAGCAGCCCCGGTAAGGGGCGGGTTGGCGAGCAGTTCTTC.

The genes are TRBV4-1 and TRBJ1-2; perhaps TRBD1 as D (5 bases). With 1 base removed from V and 7 bases from J, the gap between germline ends came to 19 bases. CDR1 and CDR2 (germline): MGHRA, YSYEKL. This CDR3 is 16 amino acids long. The CDR3 coding sequence is TGCGCCAGCAGCCAAGGTGTGGACATGTCTAATGGTGGCTACACCTTC. It encodes CASSQGVDMSNGGYTF.

This clonotype appeared many times. The J gene is TRBJ1-5, the V gene TRBV20-1, with D tentatively TRBD1 (6 bases). The CDR3 consists of 13 residues. Germline V gene lookup returns CDR1 DFQATT and CDR2 SNEGSKA (reference sequence). Trimming stripped 6 bases from V and 6 bases from J, with 15 bases between. The CDR3 sequence is CSAEQGVAQPQHF. The CDR3 region has the DNA TGCAGTGCAGAACAGGGTGTGGCTCAGCCCCAGCATTTT.

V is TRBV20-1 and J is TRBJ1-6, with D hard to call. The CDR3 consists of 14 residues. V dropped 2 bases and J dropped 7 bases, with 12 bases sitting between them. Germline V lookup: CDR1 DFQATT, CDR2 SNEGSKA (reference sequence). CDR3 in DNA: TGCAGTGCTAGACCTGGAGATGGGAATTCACCCCTCCACTTT. This sequence encodes CSARPGDGNSPLHF.

This clonotype was observed many times. The chain carries TRBV11-1 and TRBJ2-3; no definite D call. The CDR3 extends over 13 amino acids. V gave up 3 bases and J gave up 6 bases, with 10 bases separating them. Germline V CDR1 and CDR2: SGHAT, FQDESV (reference sequence). The CDR3 loop reads CASSFPFGDTQYF. The CDR3 coding sequence is TGTGCCAGCAGCTTCCCCTTTGGGGATACGCAGTATTTT.

This clonotype was seen ten or more times. This chain uses TRBV28 with TRBJ1-2, with TRBD1 matching 10 bases. The V gene end was trimmed by 3 bases and the J gene end by 3 bases; junction bases not matched to a gene: 1. The CDR3 contains 14 residues. Germline loops: CDR1 MDHEN, CDR2 SYDVKM. In nucleotides, the CDR3 is TGTGCCAGCAGTTTGACAGGGGGCGACTATGGCTACACCTTC. It is translated as CASSLTGGDYGYTF.

The chain's CDR3 is CASPPTGTEAYEQYF. The DNA of the CDR3 is TGTGCCAGTCCGCCGACCGGGACAGAGGCCTACGAGCAGTACTTC. The genes are TRBV28 and TRBJ2-7, with TRBD1 matching 7 bases. CDR1 is MDHEN and CDR2 is SYDVKM in the germline V gene. The V gene end was trimmed by 9 bases and the J gene end by 2 bases; junction bases not matched to a gene: 13. The CDR3 contains 15 residues.

This clonotype was seen ten or more times. The chain combines TRBV2 with TRBJ2-1, with D possibly TRBD1 on 6 matching bases. CDR3 length: 14 residues. Germline CDR1 SNHLY, CDR2 FYNNEI. V shed 11 bases and J shed 10 bases, with 24 bases lying between them. The CDR3 nucleotides are TGTGCCGCCCGCACTGGGATCTCAGACAGGGAGCAGTTCTTC. Translated, it gives CAARTGISDREQFF.

The CDR3 sequence is CASSAGTGGFGYTF. In nucleotides, the CDR3 is TGTGCCAGCAGCGCCGGGACAGGGGGCTTTGGCTACACCTTC. This sequence joins TRBV9 and TRBJ1-2, with 12 positions matching TRBD1. Trimming at V came to 3 bases and at J to 7 bases, leaving 4 bases not matched to a gene. CDR1 is SGDLS and CDR2 is YYNGEE in the germline V gene. This CDR3 has 14 residues. Filled out from reference TRBV9 and TRBJ1-2, the complete variable domain reads DSGVTQTPKHLITATGQRVTLRCSPRSGDLSVYWYQQSLDQGLQFLIQYYNGEERAKGNILERFSAQQFPDLHSELNLSSLELGDSALYFCASSAGTGGFGYTFGSGTRLTVV.

This clonotype turned up a few times. The chain is built from TRBV5-5 and TRBJ1-1, with a tentative D call TRBD1 (5 bases). Trimming removed 4 bases from V and 1 base from J, with 14 bases in between. CDR3 length equals 15 residues. Germline V lookup: CDR1 SGHKS, CDR2 YYEKEE (reference sequence). CDR3 sequence: CASSPRGRGNTEAFF. CDR3 bases: TGTGCCAGCAGCCCCCGTGGAAGGGGGAACACTGAAGCTTTCTTT. Filled out from reference TRBV5-5 and TRBJ1-1, the complete variable domain reads DAGVTQSPTHLIKTRGQQVTLRCSPISGHKSVSWYQQVLGQGPQFIFQYYEKEERGRGNFPDRFSARQFPNYSSELNVNALLLGDSALYLCASSPRGRGNTEAFFGQGTRLTVV.

This clonotype was found a few times. The rearrangement links TRBV14 to TRBJ1-1; no reliable D call. V was trimmed by 3 bases and J by 6 bases, leaving 14 bases between them. The CDR3 has 14 residues. The germline CDR1 and CDR2 sequences are SGHDN and FVKESK. CDR3 in amino acids: CASSQIFEAAEAFF. The CDR3 nucleotides are TGTGCCAGCAGCCAGATATTCGAAGCCGCTGAAGCTTTCTTT.

This clonotype has a handful of counts. The chain links TRBV7-2 to TRBJ2-7; the D gene is possibly TRBD1 (6 bases). Germline V gene lookup returns CDR1 SGHTA and CDR2 FQGNSA. V dropped 5 bases and J dropped 0 bases, with 11 bases sitting between them. The CDR3 length is 14 residues. The CDR3 nucleotides are TGTGCCAGCAGCCCTAGACAGGTCTCCTACGAGCAGTACTTC. Residues: CASSPRQVSYEQYF.

This clonotype was seen repeatedly, ten times or more. The rearrangement links TRBV11-2 to TRBJ2-5; D uncertain. CDR1 and CDR2 from the germline V gene are SGHAT and FQNNGV. V lost 4 bases to trimming and J lost 5 bases, with 8 bases between them. The CDR3 has 12 residues. CDR3 DNA: TGTGCCAGCAGCTCCCCCGAGGAGACCCAGTACTTC. Residues: CASSSPEETQYF. Using reference TRBV11-2 and TRBJ2-5 for the parts outside the CDR3, the full variable domain is EAGVAQSPRYKIIEKRQSVAFWCNPISGHATLYWYQQILGQGPKLLIQFQNNGVVDDSQLPKDRFSAERLKGVDSTLKIQPAKLEDSAVYLCASSSPEETQYFGPGTRLLVL.

This clonotype was seen ten or more times. The chain has TRBV28 and TRBJ2-5; D is ambiguous. Germline assignment: CDR1 MDHEN and CDR2 SYDVKM. Trimming took off 5 bases at V and 1 base at J, with 14 bases between the two ends. This CDR3 is built from 15 residues. This CDR3 reads CASSSPAATQETQYF. The CDR3, as DNA: TGTGCCAGCAGTAGTCCGGCAGCAACCCAAGAGACCCAGTACTTC.

This clonotype was seen at least ten times. The chain has TRBV7-3 and TRBJ2-5; no clear D. This CDR3 contains 13 residues. Germline lookup yields CDR1 SGHTA and CDR2 FQGTGA. Between the trimmed V and J ends, which lost 0 bases and 5 bases, there was a span of 7 bases. The CDR3 DNA sequence: TGTGCCAGCAGCTTAACTTCTCGGGAGACCCAGTACTTC. This sequence encodes CASSLTSRETQYF.

The chain couples TRBV12-5 to TRBJ2-5, with 12 bases aligning to TRBD2. Germline-derived CDR1 and CDR2 are LGHNT and FRNRAP. The V segment lost 0 bases and the J segment 2 bases; nucleotides outside the gene matches: 7. CDR3 size: 18 residues. CDR3 DNA sequence: TGTGCTAGTGGTTTGGTACATGGGACTAGCGGGTATCAAGAGACCCAGTACTTC. Translated, it gives CASGLVHGTSGYQETQYF.

The V call is TRBV6-1, the J call TRBJ2-1; 8 bases are a match to TRBD2. CDR1 and CDR2 from the germline V gene are MNHNS and SASEGT. V gave up 2 bases and J gave up 7 bases; unmatched junction bases: 7. The CDR3 is 15 residues long. The CDR3 DNA is TGTGCCAGCAGTGAAATGGCGGGAGGACCTAATGAGCAGTTCTTC. This gives the protein CASSEMAGGPNEQFF.

This clonotype was counted many times. This chain joins TRBV18 and TRBJ1-1; D is undetermined. Trimming removed 3 bases from V and 5 bases from J, with 13 bases in between. The length of the CDR3 is 14 residues. Germline V gives CDR1 KGHSH, CDR2 LQKENI. CDR3 sequence (DNA): TGTGCCAGCTCACCCGAATCCCAAGTGACTGAAGCTTTCTTT. This encodes CASSPESQVTEAFF. The whole variable domain, filled in from reference TRBV18 and TRBJ1-1, reads NAGVMQNPRHLVRRRGQEARLRCSPMKGHSHVYWYRQLPEEGLKFMVYLQKENIIDESGMPKERFSAEFPKEGPSILRIQQVVRGDSAAYFCASSPESQVTEAFFGQGTRLTVV.

The chain links TRBV28 to TRBJ1-1; D gene uncertain. V was trimmed by 6 bases and J by 1 base, leaving 12 bases between them. This CDR3 is built from 14 residues. The germline V gene has CDR1 MDHEN and CDR2 SYDVKM. As DNA, the CDR3 is TGTGCCAGCAGCCTAGTACTGGGGAACACTGAAGCTTTCTTT. This translates into CASSLVLGNTEAFF. The whole variable domain, filled in from reference TRBV28 and TRBJ1-1, reads DVKVTQSSRYLVKRTGEKVFLECVQDMDHENMFWYRQDPGLGLRLIYFSYDVKMKEKGDIPEGYSVSREKKERFSLILESASTNQTSMYLCASSLVLGNTEAFFGQGTRLTVV.

This clonotype was recorded many times. The chain couples TRBV7-3 to TRBJ2-3, with 9 bases matching TRBD2. V dropped 0 bases and J dropped 0; count of bases not matched to a gene: 10. CDR1 SGHTA and CDR2 FQGTGA come from the germline V gene. The length of the CDR3 is 19 residues. CDR3 sequence: CASSLTGPSGTSSTDTQYF. CDR3 bases: TGTGCCAGCAGCTTAACGGGTCCTAGCGGGACCAGTAGCACAGATACGCAGTATTTT.

This clonotype was counted a few times. V gene TRBV3-1 combines with J gene TRBJ1-1, with 8 bases aligning to TRBD1. The CDR3 extends over 15 amino acids. Germline V gene lookup returns CDR1 LGHDT and CDR2 YNNKEL (reference sequence). J lost 9 bases, V lost 2 bases, and 11 bases had no gene match. Here the CDR3 reads CASSQLTTGVFKAFF. The CDR3 DNA is TGTGCCAGCAGCCAACTGACGACAGGGGTCTTTAAAGCTTTCTTT.

The chain employs TRBV7-2 and TRBJ1-2; unclear D gene. Trimming removed 5 bases at V and 8 bases at J, with 18 bases between. CDR3 length: 14 amino acids. Germline loops: CDR1 SGHTA, CDR2 FQGNSA. CDR3 sequence reads: CASSPATPGGGYTF. CDR3 nucleotide sequence: TGTGCCAGCAGCCCCGCCACCCCCGGAGGAGGCTACACCTTC.